This T cell receptor beta chain comes out of a study of CD8 T cells in ankylosing spondylitis. TCRdb itself ran the 5' RACE reads through MiXCR, one entry per CDR3 protein. The data hold 50,000 to 65,000 distinct CDR3 sequences, with 6.5% to 8% observed a single time. Trimming cost V 6 bases and J 3 bases, with 15 bases left between them. The V gene's germline CDR1 is MNHEY and CDR2 SMNVEV (reference sequence). This CDR3 has 14 amino acids. This clonotype was seen ten or more times. V usage is TRBV27 and J usage is TRBJ2-7, with D perhaps assigned TRBD1 or TRBD2 (5 bases each). The sequence was obtained from a female donor with ankylosing spondylitis or in good health (not recorded which). The specimen was blood, either unsorted or a sorted T cell fraction (not recorded which). The CDR3 bases are TGTGCCAGCAGCCCCGGGACCGTCTTCTACGAGCAGTACGTC. This sequence encodes CASSPGTVFYEQYV.